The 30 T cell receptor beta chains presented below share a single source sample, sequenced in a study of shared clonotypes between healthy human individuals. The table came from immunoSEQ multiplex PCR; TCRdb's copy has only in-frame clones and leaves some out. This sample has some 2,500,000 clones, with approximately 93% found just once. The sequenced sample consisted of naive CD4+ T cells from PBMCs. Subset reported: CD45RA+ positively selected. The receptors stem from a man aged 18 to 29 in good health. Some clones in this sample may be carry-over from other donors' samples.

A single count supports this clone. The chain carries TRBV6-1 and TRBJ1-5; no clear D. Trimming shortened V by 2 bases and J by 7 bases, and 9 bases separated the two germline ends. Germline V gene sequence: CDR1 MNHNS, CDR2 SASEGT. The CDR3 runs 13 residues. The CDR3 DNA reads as TGTGCCAGCAGTGAATTTAGGGAGCAGCCCCAGCATTTT. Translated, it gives CASSEFREQPQHF.

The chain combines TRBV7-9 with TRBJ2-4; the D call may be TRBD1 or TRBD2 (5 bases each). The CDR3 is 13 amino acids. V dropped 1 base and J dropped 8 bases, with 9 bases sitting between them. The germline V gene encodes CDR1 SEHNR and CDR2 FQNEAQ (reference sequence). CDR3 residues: CASSLEQGDIQYF. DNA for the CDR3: TGTGCCAGCAGCTTAGAGCAGGGAGACATTCAGTACTTC.

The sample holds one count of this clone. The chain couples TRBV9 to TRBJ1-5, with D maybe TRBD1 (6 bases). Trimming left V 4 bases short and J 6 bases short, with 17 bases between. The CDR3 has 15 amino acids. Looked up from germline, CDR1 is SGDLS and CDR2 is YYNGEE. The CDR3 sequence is CASSTTPDRFQPQHF. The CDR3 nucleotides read TGTGCCAGCAGCACGACGCCTGACAGGTTTCAGCCCCAGCATTTT.

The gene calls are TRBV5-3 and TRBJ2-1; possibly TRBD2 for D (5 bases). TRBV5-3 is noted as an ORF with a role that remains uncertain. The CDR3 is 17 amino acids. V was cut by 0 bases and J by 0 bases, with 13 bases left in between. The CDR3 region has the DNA TGTGCCAGAAGCTTGGTTGCCTTTGGGAGCTCCTACAATGAGCAGTTCTTC. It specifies CARSLVAFGSSYNEQFF.

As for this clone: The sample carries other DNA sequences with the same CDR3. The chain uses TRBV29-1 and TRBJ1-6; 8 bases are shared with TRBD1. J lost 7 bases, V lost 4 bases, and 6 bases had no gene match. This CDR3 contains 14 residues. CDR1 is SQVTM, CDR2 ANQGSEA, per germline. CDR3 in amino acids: CSVVLGQGNSPLHF. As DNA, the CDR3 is TGCAGCGTTGTTCTCGGACAGGGAAATTCACCCCTCCACTTT.

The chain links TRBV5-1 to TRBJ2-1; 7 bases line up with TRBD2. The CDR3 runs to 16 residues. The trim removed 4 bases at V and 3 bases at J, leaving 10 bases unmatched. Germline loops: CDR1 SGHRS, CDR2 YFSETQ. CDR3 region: CASSRISGNNYNEQFF. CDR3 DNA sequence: TGCGCCAGCAGCCGCATAAGCGGGAATAACTACAATGAGCAGTTCTTC. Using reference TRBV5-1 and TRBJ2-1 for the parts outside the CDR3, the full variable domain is KAGVTQTPRYLIKTRGQQVTLSCSPISGHRSVSWYQQTPGQGLQFLFEYFSETQRNKGNFPGRFSGRQFSNSRSEMNVSTLELGDSALYLCASSRISGNNYNEQFFGPGTRLTVL.

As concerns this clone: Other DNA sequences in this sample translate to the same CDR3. The CDR3 region has the DNA TGCAGCGGCGGACAGGGGTCCTACGAGCAGTACTTC. This encodes CSGGQGSYEQYF. This sequence joins TRBV29-1 and TRBJ2-7, with 9 bases matching TRBD1. The germline V gene encodes CDR1 SQVTM and CDR2 ANQGSEA. The ends lost 7 bases at V and 1 base at J; junction bases unmatched: 2. This CDR3 is built from 12 residues.

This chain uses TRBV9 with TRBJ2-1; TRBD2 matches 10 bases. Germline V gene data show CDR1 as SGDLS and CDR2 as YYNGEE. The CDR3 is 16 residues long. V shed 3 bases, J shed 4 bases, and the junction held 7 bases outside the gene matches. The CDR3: CASSARGTSEYNEQFF. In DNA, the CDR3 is TGTGCCAGCAGCGCGCGGGGGACTAGCGAATACAATGAGCAGTTCTTC.

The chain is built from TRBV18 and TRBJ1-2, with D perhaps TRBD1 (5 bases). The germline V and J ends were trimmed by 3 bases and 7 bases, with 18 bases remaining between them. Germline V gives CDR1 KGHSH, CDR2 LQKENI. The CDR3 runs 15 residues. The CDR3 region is CASSPSSGQDSGYTF. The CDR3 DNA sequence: TGTGCCAGCTCACCCAGCTCCGGACAAGATTCTGGCTACACCTTC.

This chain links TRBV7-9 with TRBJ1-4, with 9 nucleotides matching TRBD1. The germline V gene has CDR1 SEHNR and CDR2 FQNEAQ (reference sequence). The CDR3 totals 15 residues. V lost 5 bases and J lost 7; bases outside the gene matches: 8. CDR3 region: CASSARTGEGEKLFF. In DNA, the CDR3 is TGTGCCAGCAGCGCCCGGACAGGGGAAGGTGAAAAACTGTTTTTT.

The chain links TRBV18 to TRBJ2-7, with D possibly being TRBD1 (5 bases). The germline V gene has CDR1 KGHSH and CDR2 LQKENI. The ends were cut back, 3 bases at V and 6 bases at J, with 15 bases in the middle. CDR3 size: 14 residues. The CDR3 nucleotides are TGTGCCAGCTCACCTATCAGGGTGGTTGCCGAGCAGTACTTC. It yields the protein CASSPIRVVAEQYF. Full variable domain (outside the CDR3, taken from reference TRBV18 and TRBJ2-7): NAGVMQNPRHLVRRRGQEARLRCSPMKGHSHVYWYRQLPEEGLKFMVYLQKENIIDESGMPKERFSAEFPKEGPSILRIQQVVRGDSAAYFCASSPIRVVAEQYFGPGTRLTVT.

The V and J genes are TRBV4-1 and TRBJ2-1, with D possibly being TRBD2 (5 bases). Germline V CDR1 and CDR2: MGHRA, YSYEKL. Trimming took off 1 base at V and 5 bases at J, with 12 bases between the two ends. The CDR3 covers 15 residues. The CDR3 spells CASSQGETGHNEQFF. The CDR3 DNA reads TGCGCCAGCAGCCAAGGGGAGACTGGTCACAATGAGCAGTTCTTC.

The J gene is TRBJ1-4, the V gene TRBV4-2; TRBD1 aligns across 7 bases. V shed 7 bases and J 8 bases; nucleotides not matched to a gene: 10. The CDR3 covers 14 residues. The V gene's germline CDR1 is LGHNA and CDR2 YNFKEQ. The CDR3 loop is CASTNPGGEEKLFF. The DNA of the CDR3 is TGTGCCAGCACCAACCCAGGGGGAGAGGAAAAACTGTTTTTT.

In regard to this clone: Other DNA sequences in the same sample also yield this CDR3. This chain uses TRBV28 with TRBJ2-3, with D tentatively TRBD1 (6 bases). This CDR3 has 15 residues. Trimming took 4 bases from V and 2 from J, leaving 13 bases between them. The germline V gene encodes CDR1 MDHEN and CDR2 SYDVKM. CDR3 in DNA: TGTGCCAGCAGTTCGGCAGGGACATACACAGATACGCAGTATTTT. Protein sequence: CASSSAGTYTDTQYF.

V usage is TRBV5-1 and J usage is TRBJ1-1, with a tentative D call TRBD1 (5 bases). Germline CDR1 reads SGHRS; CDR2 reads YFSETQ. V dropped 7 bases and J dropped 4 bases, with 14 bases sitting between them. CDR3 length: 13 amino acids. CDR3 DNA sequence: TGCGCCAGCTCCCCGGGGGGAGTCACTGAAGCTTTCTTT. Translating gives CASSPGGVTEAFF.

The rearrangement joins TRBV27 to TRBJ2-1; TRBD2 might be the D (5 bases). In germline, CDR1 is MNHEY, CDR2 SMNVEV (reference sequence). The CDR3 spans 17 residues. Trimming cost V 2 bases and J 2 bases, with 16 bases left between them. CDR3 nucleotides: TGTGCCAGCAGTTTAAGAATCGCGGGTGGGGCCTACAATGAGCAGTTCTTC. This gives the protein CASSLRIAGGAYNEQFF.

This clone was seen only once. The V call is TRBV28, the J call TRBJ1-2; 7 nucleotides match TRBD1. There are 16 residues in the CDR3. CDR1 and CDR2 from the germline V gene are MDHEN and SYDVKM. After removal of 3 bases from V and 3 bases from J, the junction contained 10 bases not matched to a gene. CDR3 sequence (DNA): TGTGCCAGCAGTTTGAGGGCAGGGGGATGGGACTATGGCTACACCTTC. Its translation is CASSLRAGGWDYGYTF.

CDR3 loop: CASSLGRGGYYGYTF. DNA of the CDR3: TGTGCCAGCAGCTTAGGGCGGGGAGGGTACTATGGCTACACCTTC. The chain links TRBV7-8 to TRBJ1-2; D remains ambiguous. The CDR3 is 15 residues long. V was clipped by 1 base and J by 3 bases, with 12 bases between them. Germline-derived CDR1 and CDR2 are SGHVS and FQNEAQ.

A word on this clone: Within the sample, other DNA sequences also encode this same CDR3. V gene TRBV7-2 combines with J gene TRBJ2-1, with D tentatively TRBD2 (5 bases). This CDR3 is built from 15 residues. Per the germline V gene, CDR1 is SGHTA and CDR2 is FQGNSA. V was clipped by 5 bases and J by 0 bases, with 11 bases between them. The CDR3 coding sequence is TGTGCCAGCAGCCTAGGACTGGGCTCCTACAATGAGCAGTTCTTC. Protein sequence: CASSLGLGSYNEQFF.

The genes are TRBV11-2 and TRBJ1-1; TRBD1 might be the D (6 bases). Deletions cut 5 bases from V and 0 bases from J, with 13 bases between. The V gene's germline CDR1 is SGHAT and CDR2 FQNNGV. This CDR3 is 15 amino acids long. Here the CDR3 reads CASSPQGSLNTEAFF. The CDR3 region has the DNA TGTGCCAGCAGCCCACAGGGCAGTCTGAACACTGAAGCTTTCTTT.

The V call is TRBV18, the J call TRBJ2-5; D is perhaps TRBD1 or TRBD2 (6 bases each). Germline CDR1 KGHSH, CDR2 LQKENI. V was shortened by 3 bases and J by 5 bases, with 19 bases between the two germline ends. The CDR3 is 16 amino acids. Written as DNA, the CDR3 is TGTGCCAGCTCACCGGGGGGCCGTTCTCAGGGCGAGACCCAGTACTTC. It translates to CASSPGGRSQGETQYF.

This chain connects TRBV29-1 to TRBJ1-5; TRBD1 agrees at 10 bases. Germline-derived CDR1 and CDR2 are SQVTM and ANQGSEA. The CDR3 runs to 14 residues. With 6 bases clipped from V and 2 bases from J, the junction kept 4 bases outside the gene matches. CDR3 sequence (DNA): TGCAGCGTAGCCGGGACAGGGGGCAATCAGCCCCAGCATTTT. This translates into CSVAGTGGNQPQHF.

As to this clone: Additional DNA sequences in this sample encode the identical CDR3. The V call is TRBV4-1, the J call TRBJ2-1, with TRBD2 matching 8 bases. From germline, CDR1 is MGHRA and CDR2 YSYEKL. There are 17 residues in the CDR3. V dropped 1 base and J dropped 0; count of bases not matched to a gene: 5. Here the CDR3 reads CASSQGLARSSYNEQFF. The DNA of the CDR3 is TGCGCCAGCAGCCAAGGACTAGCGCGGAGCTCCTACAATGAGCAGTTCTTC.

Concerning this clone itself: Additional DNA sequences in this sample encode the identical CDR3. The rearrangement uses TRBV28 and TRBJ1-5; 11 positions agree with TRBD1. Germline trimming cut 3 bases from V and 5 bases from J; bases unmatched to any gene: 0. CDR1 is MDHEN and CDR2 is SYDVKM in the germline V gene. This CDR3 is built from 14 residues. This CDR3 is CASSLGQGDQPQHF. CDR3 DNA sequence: TGTGCCAGCAGTTTGGGACAGGGGGATCAGCCCCAGCATTTT. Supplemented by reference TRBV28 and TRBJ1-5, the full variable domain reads DVKVTQSSRYLVKRTGEKVFLECVQDMDHENMFWYRQDPGLGLRLIYFSYDVKMKEKGDIPEGYSVSREKKERFSLILESASTNQTSMYLCASSLGQGDQPQHFGDGTRLSIL.

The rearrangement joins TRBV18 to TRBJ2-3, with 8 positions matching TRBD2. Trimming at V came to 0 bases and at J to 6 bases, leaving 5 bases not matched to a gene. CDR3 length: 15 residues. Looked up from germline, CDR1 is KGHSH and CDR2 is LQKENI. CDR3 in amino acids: CASSPPGLGSDTQYF. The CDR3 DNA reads TGTGCCAGCTCACCACCGGGACTAGGATCGGATACGCAGTATTTT. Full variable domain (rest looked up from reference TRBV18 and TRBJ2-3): NAGVMQNPRHLVRRRGQEARLRCSPMKGHSHVYWYRQLPEEGLKFMVYLQKENIIDESGMPKERFSAEFPKEGPSILRIQQVVRGDSAAYFCASSPPGLGSDTQYFGPGTRLTVL.

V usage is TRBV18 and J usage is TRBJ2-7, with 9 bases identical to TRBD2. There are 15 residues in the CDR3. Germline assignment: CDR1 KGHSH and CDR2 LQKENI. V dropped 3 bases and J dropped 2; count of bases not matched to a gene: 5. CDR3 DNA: TGTGCCAGCTCACCGCGACTAGCGGCCGCCTACGAGCAGTACTTC. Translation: CASSPRLAAAYEQYF. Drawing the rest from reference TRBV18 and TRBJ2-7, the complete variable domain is NAGVMQNPRHLVRRRGQEARLRCSPMKGHSHVYWYRQLPEEGLKFMVYLQKENIIDESGMPKERFSAEFPKEGPSILRIQQVVRGDSAAYFCASSPRLAAAYEQYFGPGTRLTVT.

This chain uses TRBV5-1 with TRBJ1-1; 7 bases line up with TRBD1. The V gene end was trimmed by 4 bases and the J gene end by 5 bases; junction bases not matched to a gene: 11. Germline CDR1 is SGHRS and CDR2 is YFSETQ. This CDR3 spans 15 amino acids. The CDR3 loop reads CASSPGQPEGTEAFF. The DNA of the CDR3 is TGCGCCAGCAGCCCGGGACAGCCCGAAGGGACTGAAGCTTTCTTT. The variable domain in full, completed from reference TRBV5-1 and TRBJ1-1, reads KAGVTQTPRYLIKTRGQQVTLSCSPISGHRSVSWYQQTPGQGLQFLFEYFSETQRNKGNFPGRFSGRQFSNSRSEMNVSTLELGDSALYLCASSPGQPEGTEAFFGQGTRLTVV.

The CDR3 DNA follows: TGTGCCAGCAGTCTGGGCGGACAGGGCGGGGGTGGCTACACCTTC. Its translation is CASSLGGQGGGGYTF. This chain joins TRBV6-5 and TRBJ1-2, with 8 bases matching TRBD1. Germline CDR1 MNHEY, CDR2 SVGAGI. V gave up 5 bases and J gave up 7 bases; unmatched junction bases: 12. CDR3 length: 15 amino acids.

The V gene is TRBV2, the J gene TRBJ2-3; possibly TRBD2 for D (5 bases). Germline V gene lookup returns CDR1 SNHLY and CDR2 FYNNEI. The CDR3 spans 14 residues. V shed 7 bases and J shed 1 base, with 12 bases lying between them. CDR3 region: CASTRTLRTDTQYF. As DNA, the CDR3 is TGTGCCAGCACCCGGACTCTTCGCACAGATACGCAGTATTTT.

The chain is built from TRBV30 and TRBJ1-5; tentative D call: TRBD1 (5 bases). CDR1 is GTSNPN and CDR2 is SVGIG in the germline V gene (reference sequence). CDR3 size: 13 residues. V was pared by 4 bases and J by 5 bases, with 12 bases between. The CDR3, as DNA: TGTGCCTGGACAAATGGGGGAGATCAGCCCCAGCATTTT. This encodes CAWTNGGDQPQHF.